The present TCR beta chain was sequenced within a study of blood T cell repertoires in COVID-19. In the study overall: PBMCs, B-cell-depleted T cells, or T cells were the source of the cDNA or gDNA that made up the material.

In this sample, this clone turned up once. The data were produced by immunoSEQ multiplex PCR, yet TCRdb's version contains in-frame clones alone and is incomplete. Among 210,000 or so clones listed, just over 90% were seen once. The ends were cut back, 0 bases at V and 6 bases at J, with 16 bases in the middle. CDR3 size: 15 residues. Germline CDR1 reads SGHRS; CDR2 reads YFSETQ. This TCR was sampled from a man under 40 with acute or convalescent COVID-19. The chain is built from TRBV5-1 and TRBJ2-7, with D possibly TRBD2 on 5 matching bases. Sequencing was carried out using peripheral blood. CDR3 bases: TGCGCCAGCAGCTTGGGCGGGTCCAGGATCCTCGAGCAGTACTTC. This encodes CASSLGGSRILEQYF.